The clone carrying this T cell receptor (beta chain) was detected a few times. Its antigen is undetermined. The sample comes from a study of cytomegalovirus exposure and HLA in healthy donors. Study details: Drawn from HLA-typed donors, tens of millions of unique TCRs were held in an early data release. General study findings and limits: Reportedly, cytomegalovirus status was diagnosed with high sensitivity and specificity. In the analysis, some V segments, TRBV6-2 and TRBV6-3 included, were excluded as indistinguishable. Most TCR sequences were seen very rarely across donors, but some public TCRs occurred in many.

Both 60 Vbeta primers and 13 Jbeta primers went into the PCR. Method: immunoSEQ multiplex PCR; TCRdb's copy keeps in-frame clones and lacks some. In the table there are under 200,000 clones, around 82% of which are singletons. The CDR3 length is 16 residues. Trimming removed 0 bases from V and 0 bases from J, with 12 bases in between. Germline CDR1 and CDR2: GTSNPN and SVGIG (reference sequence). This rearrangement joins TRBV30 to TRBJ1-3, with D unclear. The clonotype was recovered from a boy aged 5-17 years in good health and CMV-seronegative. Sequencing used PBMCs. As DNA, the CDR3 is TGTGCCTGGAGTGTACGAGGCCAAGTCTCTGGAAACACCATATATTTT. This translates into CAWSVRGQVSGNTIYF.